One sample yielded the 10 T cell receptor beta chains listed below, sequenced in a study of Graves' ophthalmopathy and Graves' hyperthyroidism. RNA transcripts served as template for amplifying TCR beta CDR3 sequences. HTBI primers were used in a first-round RT-PCR, which preceded a second-round multiplex PCR. Via MiXCR, TCRdb re-called the multiplex PCR reads, giving one row per CDR3 protein. The data contain approximately 500,000 distinct CDR3 sequences, under 15% of them singletons. Sequencing input: blood. These receptors came from a woman between 25 and 40 years old with Graves' ophthalmopathy.

The CDR3 spells CASSFSSNEQFF. The CDR3, as DNA: TGTGCCAGCAGTTTTAGCTCCAATGAGCAGTTCTTC. The chain carries TRBV12-3 or TRBV12-4 and TRBJ2-1; D unclear. Trimming cost V 3 bases and J 6 bases, with 6 bases left between them. This CDR3 comprises 12 residues.

This clonotype was seen repeatedly, ten times or more. The V and J genes are TRBV6-1 and TRBJ2-2, with D uncertain. Germline lookup yields CDR1 MNHNS and CDR2 SASEGT. V was clipped by 7 bases and J by 6 bases, with 15 bases between them. The CDR3 is 14 amino acids. CDR3 coding DNA: TGTGCCAGCACCAAAATGCAAGGTGCCGGGGAGCTGTTTTTT. Its translation is CASTKMQGAGELFF.

The chain uses TRBV20-1 and TRBJ2-2, with 7 positions matching TRBD2. From germline, CDR1 is DFQATT and CDR2 SNEGSKA (reference sequence). J lost 3 bases, V lost 4 bases, and 11 bases had no gene match. The CDR3 is 16 amino acids. The CDR3, as DNA: TGCAGTGCTAAGTTCCCAGGCGGGAGATACACCGGGGAGCTGTTTTTT. It codes for CSAKFPGGRYTGELFF.

This clonotype appeared many times. The V and J genes are TRBV12-3 or TRBV12-4 and TRBJ1-2, with D possibly being TRBD1 (5 bases). Trimming cost V 8 bases and J 8 bases, with 12 bases left between them. This CDR3 region has 11 residues. The CDR3 DNA follows: TGTGCCAGCCTGGGGGTTCGGGGCTACACCTTC. It yields the protein CASLGVRGYTF.

In this sample, this clonotype turned up many times. The CDR3 region is CASGLDPLPPYGYTF. The DNA of the CDR3 is TGTGCTAGTGGTTTGGATCCCCTTCCCCCATATGGCTACACCTTC. The chain recombines TRBV12-5 with TRBJ1-2; D remains unclear. The CDR3 is 15 residues long. Germline CDR1 and CDR2: LGHNT and FRNRAP. V was shortened by 1 base and J by 5 bases, with 14 bases between the two germline ends.

The rearrangement joins TRBV5-1 to TRBJ2-4; D is tentatively TRBD1 or TRBD2 (6 bases each). Trimming removed 0 bases from V and 6 bases from J, with 10 bases in between. CDR1 SGHRS and CDR2 YFSETQ come from the germline V gene. The CDR3 has 14 amino acids. CDR3 bases: TGCGCCAGCAGCTTGGCCGGGGGCGTAAACATTCAGTACTTC. Translation gives CASSLAGGVNIQYF.

There are many counts of this clonotype. The V and J genes are TRBV6-1 and TRBJ1-2; D uncertain. The CDR3 is 16 residues long. Trimming removed 3 bases from V and 4 bases from J, with 18 bases in between. In germline, CDR1 is MNHNS, CDR2 SASEGT. The CDR3 is CASSEGTVGGFYGYTF. CDR3 DNA sequence: TGTGCCAGCAGTGAGGGCACCGTCGGAGGGTTCTATGGCTACACCTTC.

The chain employs TRBV9 and TRBJ1-2; 9 nucleotides agree with TRBD1. The V gene end was trimmed by 3 bases and the J gene end by 4 bases; junction bases not matched to a gene: 13. The CDR3 length is 17 residues. The germline gives CDR1 SGDLS, CDR2 YYNGEE. CDR3 DNA sequence: TGTGCCAGCAGCGAGGGGACAGGGCACCCGGGAGGCTATGGCTACACCTTC. Translation: CASSEGTGHPGGYGYTF.

This clonotype was detected only a few times. Germline and junction disagree at one end, which may indicate a read error. V gene TRBV19 combines with J gene TRBJ2-2; TRBD1 aligns across 11 bases. Per germline, CDR1 LNHDA and CDR2 SQIVND (reference sequence). The CDR3 is 16 residues long. The CDR3 here is CASSPWDRGITGELFF. The CDR3 nucleotides are TGTGCTAGTAGTCCCTGGGACAGGGGGATAACCGGGGAGCTGTTTTTT.

The chain uses TRBV12-3 or TRBV12-4 and TRBJ1-5; D possibly corresponds to TRBD1 (6 bases). V dropped 2 bases and J dropped 2 bases, with 16 bases sitting between them. There are 17 residues in the CDR3. The CDR3 region is CASSLRILGAGNQPQHF. CDR3 in DNA: TGTGCCAGCAGTTTACGAATCCTGGGGGCTGGCAATCAGCCCCAGCATTTT.